The rows below give T cell receptor beta chains drawn from one sample of a study of naive and memory T cell subsets. TCRdb reanalysed the UMI-ligation and nested PCR reads using MiXCR and keeps one entry per CDR3 protein. In the table there are more than 120,000 distinct CDR3 sequences, more than 15% of which are singletons. The sample comprised naive CD8+ T cells from blood. The receptors come from a human donor in good health. CDR3s include the opening cysteine and the closing phenylalanine or tryptophan. D genes are given only for firm matches. The listing skips clone size in some rows; elsewhere it reads once, few, many or a size class.

V,J,size,D,DNA,CDR3
TRBV6-1,TRBJ2-2,-,-,TGTGCCAGCAGTGATTTTGGCAGGGTCAATACGAACACCGGGGAGCTGTTTTTT,CASSDFGRVNTNTGELFF
TRBV6-2/TRBV6-3,TRBJ2-7,few,-,TGTGCCAGCAGTTACGAGGAAGGGGAGGACGAGCAGTACTTC,CASSYEEGEDEQYF
TRBV27,TRBJ2-7,-,-,TGTGCCAGCAGTCCGGGGGTTAACTACGAGCAGTACTTC,CASSPGVNYEQYF
TRBV6-1,TRBJ2-1,many,TRBD1,TGTGCCAGCAGTGTGAGGGGACAGGTCAATGAGCAGTTCTTC,CASSVRGQVNEQFF
TRBV6-5,TRBJ1-2,-,-,TGTGCCAGCAGTAACCGACAGGACCCTAACTATGGCTACACCTTC,CASSNRQDPNYGYTF
TRBV5-6,TRBJ2-7,-,TRBD1,TGTGCCAGCAGCTGGGACAGGGACAACGAGCAGTACTTC,CASSWDRDNEQYF
TRBV28,TRBJ1-6,few,-,TGTGCCAGCAGGCCCGGGCTCCCGAGCTCCTATAATTCACCCCTCCACTTT,CASRPGLPSSYNSPLHF
TRBV28,TRBJ2-7,few,TRBD1,TGTGCCAGCAGCCGGACCGGGACAGGGGCCTACGAGCAGTACTTC,CASSRTGTGAYEQYF
TRBV29-1,TRBJ2-1,-,TRBD2,TGCAGCGTTGAAGATAGTAGGACTAGCGGGACCCATGAGCAGTTCTTC,CSVEDSRTSGTHEQFF
TRBV27,TRBJ1-1,few,-,TGTGCCAGCAGTTTGGGCAGGGTAGGCACTGAAGCTTTCTTT,CASSLGRVGTEAFF
TRBV7-9,TRBJ2-7,few,TRBD1,TGTGCCAGCAGCGCCGGGACAGATAGATACGAGCAGTACTTC,CASSAGTDRYEQYF
TRBV19,TRBJ1-6,-,TRBD1,TGTGCCAGTACCTGGGGACAGTCTAATTCACCCCTCCACTTT,CASTWGQSNSPLHF
TRBV3-1,TRBJ2-4,-,TRBD2,TGTGCCAGCAGCCAAAGGTCTAGCGGGAGTGCCAAAAACATTCAGTACTTC,CASSQRSSGSAKNIQYF
TRBV28,TRBJ2-4,few,-,TGTGCCAGCAGTATCTCCGGGACTCCAAACATTCAGTACTTC,CASSISGTPNIQYF
TRBV27,TRBJ2-7,-,-,TGTGCCAGCAGTTATGCACAGAACTACGAGCAGTACTTC,CASSYAQNYEQYF
TRBV28,TRBJ2-7,-,TRBD2,TGTGCCAGCAGTGAAGTAGCGGGAGGGCCGATCGTTGCCTACGAGCAGTACTTC,CASSEVAGGPIVAYEQYF
TRBV7-2,TRBJ1-2,few,-,TGTGCCAGCAGCTTATCCCAGGGTGGGTTCTATGGCTACACCTTC,CASSLSQGGFYGYTF
TRBV9,TRBJ1-1,few,-,TGTGCCAGCAGCCCCCGAGACGGAATGAACACTGAAGCTTTCTTT,CASSPRDGMNTEAFF
TRBV7-2,TRBJ2-3,few,TRBD2,TGTGCCAGCAGCTCGACAGCGGGAGTTGCAGATACGCAGTATTTT,CASSSTAGVADTQYF
TRBV3-1,TRBJ2-4,few,TRBD2,TGTGCCAGCAGCCAAGAACTAGCGGTAGCCAAAAACATTCAGTACTTC,CASSQELAVAKNIQYF
TRBV5-5,TRBJ2-1,few,TRBD2,TGTGCCAGCAGCTTGGGTAGCGGGATAGACAATGAGCAGTTCTTC,CASSLGSGIDNEQFF
TRBV29-1,TRBJ1-1,-,TRBD1,TGCAGCGTTGGGACAGGGAGTTTCACTGAAGCTTTCTTT,CSVGTGSFTEAFF
TRBV4-1,TRBJ1-1,few,-,TGCGCCAGCAGCCGCCCGCATTTCTCTCTTAGCGGAAACACTGAAGCTTTCTTT,CASSRPHFSLSGNTEAFF
TRBV4-1,TRBJ2-3,-,-,TGCGCCAGCAGCCAAGGCGGAGATACGCAGTATTTT,CASSQGGDTQYF
TRBV27,TRBJ2-1,once,-,TGTGCCAGCAGTTTATCAGTGTTTGGCTCCTACAATGAGCAGTTCTTC,CASSLSVFGSYNEQFF
TRBV7-8,TRBJ2-2,few,-,TGTGCCAGCAGCTTATATCTACTAACGAGGGCCGGGGAGCTGTTTTTT,CASSLYLLTRAGELFF
TRBV20-1,TRBJ1-2,few,-,TGCAGTGCTAACGACTATGGCTACACCTTC,CSANDYGYTF
TRBV7-9,TRBJ1-6,-,TRBD1,TGTGCCAGCAACCCAACAGGGGGGAATTCACCCCTCCACTTT,CASNPTGGNSPLHF
TRBV20-1,TRBJ2-7,-,TRBD1,TGCAGTGCTAGAGGACAGGGAACGTACGAGCAGTACTTC,CSARGQGTYEQYF
TRBV6-6,TRBJ2-1,-,-,TGTGCCAGCAGTCCGGACGACTACAATGAGCAGTTCTTC,CASSPDDYNEQFF
TRBV4-1,TRBJ1-5,-,-,TGCGCCAGCAGCCAAGGATCCTTTAACGGCAATCAGCCCCAGCATTTT,CASSQGSFNGNQPQHF
TRBV29-1,TRBJ2-1,few,TRBD2,TGCAGCGTTCCCCTACTAGCGTGGGAGCAGTTCTTC,CSVPLLAWEQFF
TRBV6-5,TRBJ1-2,few,-,TGTGCCAGCAGCCCACAAGCCTTAAACTATGGCTACACCTTC,CASSPQALNYGYTF